The rows below give T cell receptor beta chains drawn from one sample of a study of blood T cell repertoires in COVID-19. Method: immunoSEQ multiplex PCR; TCRdb's copy keeps in-frame clones and lacks some. Among under 250,000 clones listed, 80% were seen once. What was sequenced was peripheral blood. The receptor set was obtained from a woman between 70 and 85 years old with acute or convalescent COVID-19. The CDR3 runs from the conserved cysteine through the conserved F or W. The order of the fields is clone size, J gene, V gene, CDR3 protein. Size values are once, few and many counts, or a class for expanded clones, and some rows have none.

clone_size: -; j_call: TRBJ2-7; v_call: TRBV18; cdr3_aa: CASSPIPGAPYEQYF
clone_size: -; j_call: TRBJ1-2; v_call: TRBV6-5; cdr3_aa: CASSLDRTGGYTF
clone_size: -; j_call: TRBJ1-4; v_call: TRBV6-5; cdr3_aa: CATLGQGREKLFF
clone_size: once; j_call: TRBJ1-3; v_call: TRBV2; cdr3_aa: CASSVTLPQGNTIYF
clone_size: -; j_call: TRBJ2-6; v_call: TRBV4-1; cdr3_aa: CASSQEGGGVSGANVLTF
clone_size: -; j_call: TRBJ2-7; v_call: TRBV7-2; cdr3_aa: CASSSFRGGYEQYF
clone_size: many; j_call: TRBJ1-2; v_call: TRBV28; cdr3_aa: CASSLGQSYGYTF
clone_size: -; j_call: TRBJ2-2; v_call: TRBV6-6; cdr3_aa: CASKRTGVSGELFF
clone_size: -; j_call: TRBJ1-1; v_call: TRBV5-4; cdr3_aa: CASSVPGQGNTEAFF
clone_size: -; j_call: TRBJ2-1; v_call: TRBV5-5; cdr3_aa: CASSLEADPYNEQFF
clone_size: -; j_call: TRBJ2-2; v_call: TRBV7-3; cdr3_aa: CASTETPGTNTGELFF
clone_size: -; j_call: TRBJ2-2; v_call: TRBV24-1; cdr3_aa: CATSDPSGGTGELFF
clone_size: -; j_call: TRBJ1-2; v_call: TRBV24-1; cdr3_aa: CATSDSGRYGYTF
clone_size: few; j_call: TRBJ1-1; v_call: TRBV25-1; cdr3_aa: CASSDPGMGSTEAFF
clone_size: -; j_call: TRBJ2-3; v_call: TRBV6-5; cdr3_aa: CASSYSTSGGYTQYF
clone_size: -; j_call: TRBJ1-1; v_call: TRBV6-5; cdr3_aa: CAVHRGQDTEAFF
clone_size: -; j_call: TRBJ2-3; v_call: TRBV5-1; cdr3_aa: CASSPLERALTDTQYF
clone_size: once; j_call: TRBJ2-3; v_call: TRBV4-1; cdr3_aa: CASSRNPIAADGTDTQYF
clone_size: -; j_call: TRBJ2-3; v_call: TRBV7-9; cdr3_aa: CASSLAGGLSTDTQYF
clone_size: few; j_call: TRBJ1-3; v_call: TRBV9; cdr3_aa: CASSVQQGAGNTIYF
clone_size: once; j_call: TRBJ1-4; v_call: TRBV27; cdr3_aa: CASSSRRDEKLFF
clone_size: -; j_call: TRBJ2-3; v_call: TRBV6-2/TRBV6-3; cdr3_aa: CASSYSPSGPGTQYF
clone_size: once; j_call: TRBJ2-7; v_call: TRBV5-5; cdr3_aa: CASSLGAYEQYF
clone_size: -; j_call: TRBJ1-2; v_call: TRBV18; cdr3_aa: CASSPSGEITYGYTF
clone_size: -; j_call: TRBJ1-2; v_call: TRBV4-1; cdr3_aa: CASSRTGTGDGNNYGYTF
clone_size: -; j_call: TRBJ2-3; v_call: TRBV7-8; cdr3_aa: CASSLGFQRGTFSTDTQYF
clone_size: -; j_call: TRBJ2-7; v_call: TRBV7-2; cdr3_aa: CASSARQGPYEQYF
clone_size: once; j_call: TRBJ2-1; v_call: TRBV7-2; cdr3_aa: CASSWSSYNEQFF
clone_size: -; j_call: TRBJ2-1; v_call: TRBV25-1; cdr3_aa: CASQGGSNEQFF
clone_size: -; j_call: TRBJ1-1; v_call: TRBV12-5; cdr3_aa: CASGLATETFEAFF
clone_size: once; j_call: TRBJ2-7; v_call: TRBV6-4; cdr3_aa: CASSDRDRGLAESSYEQYF
clone_size: -; j_call: TRBJ1-1; v_call: TRBV5-4; cdr3_aa: CASSLAGQSNTEAFF
clone_size: -; j_call: TRBJ2-1; v_call: TRBV6-2/TRBV6-3; cdr3_aa: CASSYLLGEPSYNEQFF
clone_size: -; j_call: TRBJ2-2; v_call: TRBV10-2; cdr3_aa: CASKASGVVRGELFF
clone_size: -; j_call: TRBJ1-4; v_call: TRBV6-1; cdr3_aa: CASSDPRTPHGEKLFF
clone_size: -; j_call: TRBJ2-3; v_call: TRBV5-6; cdr3_aa: CASSRLALGGGQDTQYF
clone_size: -; j_call: TRBJ1-2; v_call: TRBV19; cdr3_aa: CARVGWGQVEPYGYTF
clone_size: many; j_call: TRBJ2-7; v_call: TRBV6-6; cdr3_aa: CASSRQGSYEQYF
clone_size: -; j_call: TRBJ2-7; v_call: TRBV9; cdr3_aa: CASSVGSATSYEQYF
clone_size: -; j_call: TRBJ2-2; v_call: TRBV5-1; cdr3_aa: CASSFGQGAKGELFF
clone_size: -; j_call: TRBJ2-5; v_call: TRBV7-3; cdr3_aa: CASSLKTGGGIETQYF
clone_size: -; j_call: TRBJ1-1; v_call: TRBV12-3/TRBV12-4; cdr3_aa: CASSLDSGKTAFF
clone_size: -; j_call: TRBJ2-1; v_call: TRBV11-2; cdr3_aa: CASSLSGTYNEQFF
clone_size: -; j_call: TRBJ2-3; v_call: TRBV20-1; cdr3_aa: CSAPTGATQYF
clone_size: -; j_call: TRBJ2-6; v_call: TRBV5-6; cdr3_aa: CASSLAGWHTGANVLTF
clone_size: many; j_call: TRBJ1-6; v_call: TRBV18; cdr3_aa: CASSPNLPGGSVGSPLHF
clone_size: -; j_call: TRBJ1-2; v_call: TRBV25-1; cdr3_aa: CASSPLGTGVDYGYTF
clone_size: -; j_call: TRBJ2-1; v_call: TRBV5-1; cdr3_aa: CASRGELGNEQFF
clone_size: few; j_call: TRBJ1-1; v_call: TRBV5-6; cdr3_aa: CASSQDRVTEAFF
clone_size: -; j_call: TRBJ2-7; v_call: TRBV7-2; cdr3_aa: CASSLESSGGREQYF
clone_size: few; j_call: TRBJ1-1; v_call: TRBV3-1/TRBV3-2; cdr3_aa: CASSRQGAGEAFF
clone_size: -; j_call: TRBJ2-1; v_call: TRBV5-4; cdr3_aa: CASSFRTSGGSNEQFF
clone_size: -; j_call: TRBJ2-1; v_call: TRBV5-8; cdr3_aa: CASTLGGSSYNEQFF